A selection of T cell receptor beta chains follows, all from one sample in a study of T cell responses to AZD1222 COVID-19 vaccine. Here immunoSEQ multiplex PCR was the method, and the copy in TCRdb shows in-frame clones only, minus some. The sample contains approximately 100,000 clones, about 90% of which appear only once. This specimen consisted of peripheral blood, obtained on day 0 of AZD1222 vaccination. Source of these receptors: an adult in good health. The CDR3 runs from the conserved cysteine through the conserved F or W. The order of the fields is CDR3 DNA, CDR3 protein, J gene, D gene, V gene, clone size. A D gene is named only where the DNA matches it firmly. A row's size may be missing; if present it is once, few, many or a size class.

TGCAGTGCTAGTGGTCCCGCGGGCACCGGGGAGCTGTTTTTT	CSASGPAGTGELFF	TRBJ2-2	-	TRBV20-1	-
TGCAGCGGTCCCCGGGACGACCTTTACTACACCGGGGAGCTGTTTTTT	CSGPRDDLYYTGELFF	TRBJ2-2	-	TRBV29-1	-
TGTGCCAGCAGCGTGGGCACTACAACACCTTACAATGAGCAGTTCTTC	CASSVGTTTPYNEQFF	TRBJ2-1	-	TRBV9	-
TGCGCCAGCAGCTTGATGAGTGGGGCCCCCGACGAGCAGTACTTC	CASSLMSGAPDEQYF	TRBJ2-7	-	TRBV5-1	-
TGTGCCAGCAGCCGAGACAGCAACTATAATTCACCCCTCCACTTT	CASSRDSNYNSPLHF	TRBJ1-6	-	TRBV7-8	-
TGTGCCTGGAGTGTTAGTAGCCTTGGGTGGTTCTTC	CAWSVSSLGWFF	TRBJ2-1	-	TRBV30	-
TGTGCCAGCAGTGAAATCGTACAGCAGCCCCAGCATTTT	CASSEIVQQPQHF	TRBJ1-5	-	TRBV6-1	-
TGCGCCAGCAGCTTGGAAGGGCGAGTCCAAGAGACCCAGTACTTC	CASSLEGRVQETQYF	TRBJ2-5	-	TRBV5-1	once
TGTGCCAGCGAGACGGGCGGAAATCAGCCCCAGCATTTT	CASETGGNQPQHF	TRBJ1-5	-	TRBV2	-
TGTGCCAGTAGTCACGGACTCCCAAATTCACCCCTCCACTTT	CASSHGLPNSPLHF	TRBJ1-6	-	TRBV19	-
TGTGCCAGCAGCTTGGCCCTAGCGGGAGCGAATGAGCAGTTCTTC	CASSLALAGANEQFF	TRBJ2-1	TRBD2	TRBV5-4	-
TGTGCCAGCGGTCACAATGAGCAGTTCTTC	CASGHNEQFF	TRBJ2-1	-	TRBV6-5	-
TGTGCCAGCAGCTATGGGGGTGAGCAGTTCTTC	CASSYGGEQFF	TRBJ2-1	-	TRBV11-2	few
TGTGCCAGTAGTCCGCCTCTAGCGGGCGACCTAACGTACTCCTACGAGCAGTACTTC	CASSPPLAGDLTYSYEQYF	TRBJ2-7	TRBD2	TRBV19	-
TGTGCCAGCTCACCTTTAGGGTCCAATCAGCCCCAGCATTTT	CASSPLGSNQPQHF	TRBJ1-5	-	TRBV18	-
TGTGCCAGCAGTCCCCGGGCCAACACCGGGGAGCTGTTTTTT	CASSPRANTGELFF	TRBJ2-2	-	TRBV2	-
TGTGCCATCAGAGACGAACTCGGAGGCGCAGATACGCAGTATTTT	CAIRDELGGADTQYF	TRBJ2-3	-	TRBV10-3	-
TGTGCCAGCAGCCAAGACCAGGGCTCCCTTGGCCACCGGTCCTTTGGCTACACCTTC	CASSQDQGSLGHRSFGYTF	TRBJ1-2	-	TRBV14	-
TGTGCCAGCAGCCTAGTGGTAGGGGGAGGCCCCAATGAAAAACTGTTTTTT	CASSLVVGGGPNEKLFF	TRBJ1-4	-	TRBV11-3	-
TGTGCCAGCAGCTCCCCCAAGGGAGGGGGGACCGGGGAGCTGTTTTTT	CASSSPKGGGTGELFF	TRBJ2-2	-	TRBV7-3	-
TGTGCCAGCAGCCCAAGACAGGGTTCCTACGAGCAGTACTTC	CASSPRQGSYEQYF	TRBJ2-7	TRBD1	TRBV7-9	few
TGTGCCAGCAGTTACCCCAGACTAGCCCCAACACAGTATTTT	CASSYPRLAPTQYF	TRBJ2-3	TRBD2	TRBV6-2/TRBV6-3	-
TGTGCCAGCAGCCAAGATGGCGGAACAGAGACATTTTCCTACGAGCAGTACTTC	CASSQDGGTETFSYEQYF	TRBJ2-7	-	TRBV4-2	-
TGCACCAGCAGCCAAGATGGGACCTCCTACGAGCAGTACTTC	CTSSQDGTSYEQYF	TRBJ2-7	-	TRBV1	-
TGCGCCAGCAGTTCGGGATCCTACGAGCAGTACTTC	CASSSGSYEQYF	TRBJ2-7	-	TRBV5-1	once
TGTGCCAGCAGTCCCGGGACAGGCGACTACAATGAGCAGTTCTTC	CASSPGTGDYNEQFF	TRBJ2-1	TRBD1	TRBV11-3	-
TGTGCCAGCAGTTCCACCGGGACAGCTCCGGGTGAAGGCTACACCTTC	CASSSTGTAPGEGYTF	TRBJ1-2	TRBD1	TRBV28	-
TGCGCCAGCAGCTTGCTCCCCACTAGCGGGGTGTACAATGAGCAGTTCTTC	CASSLLPTSGVYNEQFF	TRBJ2-1	TRBD2	TRBV5-1	-
TGTGCCAGCAGTCCCGGGGGCCCAAATGCGTACGAGCAGTACTTC	CASSPGGPNAYEQYF	TRBJ2-7	-	TRBV28	-
TGTGCCAGCAGTCCGGGAACAGGGGGTATCACTGAAGCTTTCTTT	CASSPGTGGITEAFF	TRBJ1-1	TRBD1	TRBV28	-
TGTGCCAGCAGCTTACAGGGAGAGGACTATGGCTACACCTTC	CASSLQGEDYGYTF	TRBJ1-2	-	TRBV7-9	-